Detailed here is one T cell receptor beta chain. Time point here: peripheral blood 6 weeks after treatment start. Samples were collected from each patient before treatment and during treatment. Each patient gave between 1 and 8 of them in total. Here immunoSEQ multiplex PCR was the method, and the copy in TCRdb shows in-frame clones only, minus some. Of around 87,000 clones detected, around 78% appear once; the ten largest clones hold 8.4%. These data come from a study of PD-L1 blockade in urothelial cancer. Looking at the study overall: Patients took up atezolizumab in 2014 at 1,200 mg intravenously every 3 weeks. Timepoints chosen for blood analysis were 3 weeks (second dose) and 6 weeks after treatment start.

This CDR3 has 14 amino acids. Germline CDR1 and CDR2: MNHEY and SMNVEV (reference sequence). V trimming: 6 bases; J trimming: 2 bases; junction bases outside the gene matches: 4. The source of this sequence is an older man with urothelial cancer. The material was PBMCs, obtained around atezolizumab (anti-PD-L1) treatment. The rearrangement links TRBV27 to TRBJ1-5; 7 bases fit TRBD1. The chain's CDR3 is CASRPRGRNQPQHF. The CDR3 nucleotides are TGTGCCAGCAGGCCAAGGGGGCGCAATCAGCCCCAGCATTTT.